This paragraph reports one T cell receptor beta chain. Its antigen is currently unknown. From germline, CDR1 is LNHDA and CDR2 SQIVND (reference sequence). The CDR3 contains 13 residues. V lost 7 bases and J lost 5, with 14 bases in between. Sequencing was performed with immunoSEQ multiplex PCR; in TCRdb, only in-frame clones are kept and a portion is missing. This repertoire shows roughly 1,800,000 clones, about 95% found once; its top ten account for 1% to 1.5%. The data are from a study of shared clonotypes between healthy human individuals. General study results and limits: Large sequencing depth failed to make sorted-subset sequencing complete, rarefaction showed.

In the naive CD8 group, cells lacked CD45RO and were positively selected for CCR7, so terminally differentiated effector memory CD45RA+ cells were left out. Study donors comprised healthy, HIV-negative adults devoid of recent acute infection or vaccination. Only Caucasian adults living in Nashville, Tennessee served as donors. V is TRBV19 and J is TRBJ1-1; D remains ambiguous. The sequence was obtained from a man younger than 30 in good health. Sequencing used naive CD8+ T cells sorted from blood. The CDR3 DNA sequence: TGTGCCAGTACCTCGGGCCCGGGGACTGAAGCTTTCTTT. As protein: CASTSGPGTEAFF.